A single sample is the source of the 21 T cell receptor beta chains below, sequenced in a study of spatial heterogeneity in lung cancer. Using its own MiXCR run on the 5' RACE reads, TCRdb lists one record per CDR3 protein. The repertoire has more than 65,000 distinct CDR3 sequences, around 7.8% of them found once; the top ten carry 6.8%. As to time point: sample taken at primary tumor resection. The source was PBMCs, collected at surgery. These receptors were taken from a male donor with early-stage non-small cell lung cancer.

This chain joins TRBV7-9 and TRBJ2-3; 7 bases are shared with TRBD2. CDR1 and CDR2 (germline): SEHNR, FQNEAQ (reference sequence). V was clipped by 11 bases and J by 6 bases; unmatched bases: 14. The CDR3 length is 14 residues. CDR3 nucleotides: TGTGCCGACGGTGATCTTAGGGGAGGGGATACGCAGTATTTT. It yields the protein CADGDLRGGDTQYF.

The table lists this clonotype with a few counts. The chain employs TRBV7-9 and TRBJ2-5; TRBD1 might be the D (6 bases). Trimming stripped 5 bases from V and 6 bases from J, with 19 bases between. Germline-derived CDR1 and CDR2 are SEHNR and FQNEAQ (reference sequence). The CDR3 covers 15 residues. Here the CDR3 DNA reads TGTGCCAGCAGCCTTGGATCGACTACAGGGCAGACCCAGTACTTC. Its translation is CASSLGSTTGQTQYF.

This clonotype appeared many times. The chain employs TRBV10-3 and TRBJ2-1; 7 bases align to TRBD2. CDR3 length equals 14 residues. The trim removed 8 bases at V and 2 bases at J, leaving 6 bases unmatched. In germline, CDR1 is ENHRY, CDR2 SYGVKD. The CDR3 DNA follows: TGTGCCATCCGGGGGGAGTCCCCCTACAATGAGCAGTTCTTC. Translation gives CAIRGESPYNEQFF.

The chain carries TRBV11-2 and TRBJ2-3, with TRBD2 matching over 14 bases. Germline lookup yields CDR1 SGHAT and CDR2 FQNNGV. V shed 3 bases, J shed 4 bases, and the junction held 0 bases outside the gene matches. The CDR3 extends over 15 amino acids. CDR3: CASSLGLAGADTQYF. CDR3 sequence (DNA): TGTGCCAGCAGCTTGGGACTAGCGGGGGCAGATACGCAGTATTTT.

The chain has TRBV14 and TRBJ1-4, with 7 bases matching TRBD1. CDR3 length: 12 residues. The germline V gene has CDR1 SGHDN and CDR2 FVKESK. After removal of 5 bases from V and 14 bases from J, the junction contained 8 bases not matched to a gene. CDR3 coding DNA: TGTGCCAGCAGCGGACAGGTACCCGAGCTGTTTTTT. Translated: CASSGQVPELFF.

This clonotype was found many times. The chain carries TRBV19 and TRBJ1-2, with TRBD1 matching over 7 bases. V shed 8 bases and J 8 bases; nucleotides not matched to a gene: 5. CDR1 and CDR2 (germline): LNHDA, SQIVND (reference sequence). The CDR3 contains 11 residues. The CDR3 reads CASQRQGGYTF. The CDR3, as DNA: TGTGCCAGTCAAAGACAGGGCGGCTACACCTTC.

This clonotype was counted ten times or more. V and J are TRBV24-1 and TRBJ1-5, with 8 bases matching TRBD1. Germline lookup yields CDR1 KGHDR and CDR2 SFDVKD. This CDR3 has 13 residues. V gave up 7 bases and J gave up 5 bases; unmatched junction bases: 3. For the CDR3, the DNA is TGTGCCACCAGCGACAGGGGTGATCAGCCCCAGCATTTT. This gives the protein CATSDRGDQPQHF.

This rearrangement joins TRBV5-4 to TRBJ1-1; D is unresolved. Trimming removed 4 bases from V and 8 bases from J, with 12 bases in between. The germline CDR1 and CDR2 sequences are SGHNT and YYREEE (reference sequence). This CDR3 has 12 amino acids. The CDR3 DNA follows: TGTGCCAGCAGCGCGGGTACGCAAGAAGCTTTCTTT. Amino acid sequence: CASSAGTQEAFF.

The sample holds many counts of this clonotype. CDR3 sequence reads: CASSSRTGGSYEQYF. The CDR3 DNA reads TGTGCCAGCAGTAGCCGGACGGGGGGTTCCTACGAGCAGTACTTC. V gene TRBV25-1 combines with J gene TRBJ2-7; 7 nucleotides agree with TRBD2. This CDR3 is 15 amino acids long. The V gene end was trimmed by 5 bases and the J gene end by 1 base; junction bases not matched to a gene: 8. CDR1 is MGHDK, CDR2 SYGVNS, per germline.

This clonotype was counted ten times or more. The V and J genes are TRBV29-1 and TRBJ2-1; possible D gene TRBD2, 5 bases. Looked up from germline, CDR1 is SQVTM and CDR2 is ANQGSEA. Deletions cut 4 bases from V and 3 bases from J, with 7 bases between. This CDR3 comprises 12 residues. CDR3 sequence: CSVGDYYNEQFF. In nucleotides, the CDR3 is TGCAGCGTTGGAGACTACTACAATGAGCAGTTCTTC.

This clonotype was seen repeatedly, ten times or more. DNA of the CDR3: TGTGCCACCAGTGACGGCAGCGGGCCAGGGGATGAGCAGTTCTTC. It yields the protein CATSDGSGPGDEQFF. The J gene is TRBJ2-1, the V gene TRBV24-1; D tentatively fits TRBD1 or TRBD2 (6 bases each). V gave up 4 bases and J gave up 8 bases, with 17 bases separating them. The length of the CDR3 is 15 residues. CDR1 is KGHDR, CDR2 SFDVKD, per germline.

This clonotype was seen at least ten times. The chain has TRBV28 and TRBJ2-3, with no clear D. V lost 3 bases to trimming and J lost 5 bases, with 15 bases between them. Germline CDR1 is MDHEN and CDR2 is SYDVKM. CDR3 size: 15 residues. CDR3 sequence (DNA): TGTGCCAGCAGTTTTTTATTAGTGGGTGGAGATACGCAGTATTTT. Translated: CASSFLLVGGDTQYF.

V is TRBV7-9 and J is TRBJ1-1; the D is unclear. Germline loops: CDR1 SEHNR, CDR2 FQNEAQ (reference sequence). V dropped 1 base and J dropped 5 bases, with 11 bases sitting between them. The CDR3 contains 14 residues. CDR3: CASSLEAWGTEAFF. CDR3 nucleotides: TGTGCCAGCAGCTTAGAGGCCTGGGGAACTGAAGCTTTCTTT.

This chain links TRBV20-1 with TRBJ1-5; TRBD1 matches 7 bases. There are 14 residues in the CDR3. With V trimmed by 3 bases and J by 3 bases, 5 bases remained unmatched. The germline V gene has CDR1 DFQATT and CDR2 SNEGSKA (reference sequence). CDR3 nucleotides: TGCAGTGCTAGTTATGGGACAGTCAATCAGCCCCAGCATTTT. Its protein is CSASYGTVNQPQHF.

J is TRBJ2-3 and V is TRBV4-1; TRBD2 might be the D (6 bases). Between the trimmed V and J ends, which lost 2 bases and 0 bases, there was a span of 21 bases. This CDR3 region has 19 residues. Germline V CDR1 and CDR2: MGHRA, YSYEKL. CDR3 bases: TGCGCCAGCAGCCAACCTGATCCCCGGGAGCTCGGGAGCACAGATACGCAGTATTTT. The encoded protein is CASSQPDPRELGSTDTQYF.

The chain recombines TRBV12-3 or TRBV12-4 with TRBJ2-1; 7 bases are a match to TRBD2. J lost 15 bases, V lost 8 bases, and 10 bases had no gene match. The CDR3 loop spans 11 amino acids. CDR3 sequence reads: CASGPTSPAFF. CDR3 in DNA: TGTGCCAGCGGCCCGACTAGCCCCGCGTTCTTC.

This clonotype was detected many times. The chain employs TRBV9 and TRBJ2-7, with TRBD2 identical over 11 bases. From germline, CDR1 is SGDLS and CDR2 YYNGEE. V shed 2 bases and J 6 bases; nucleotides not matched to a gene: 4. CDR3 size: 14 residues. The CDR3 reads CASSVIGTSGEQYF. The CDR3, as DNA: TGTGCCAGCAGCGTGATCGGGACTAGCGGCGAGCAGTACTTC.

V is TRBV12-3 or TRBV12-4 and J is TRBJ2-2, with 8 bases matching TRBD2. CDR3 length equals 14 residues. The V segment lost 3 bases and the J segment 6 bases; nucleotides outside the gene matches: 3. In DNA, the CDR3 is TGTGCCAGCAGTTTTTCGCGGGAGGCCGGGGAGCTGTTTTTT. This sequence encodes CASSFSREAGELFF.

This clonotype was counted at least ten times. The CDR3 sequence is CASSQDLTGGHGYTF. The CDR3, as DNA: TGTGCCAGCAGCCAAGACTTGACAGGGGGTCATGGCTACACCTTC. The genes are TRBV3-1 and TRBJ1-2, with 9 bases lining up with TRBD1. The CDR3 runs 15 residues. Germline CDR1 is LGHDT and CDR2 is YNNKEL (reference sequence). With V trimmed by 0 bases and J by 6 bases, 5 bases remained unmatched.

This clonotype was seen many times. This CDR3 reads CASSLYGDPTGTDTQYF. CDR3 DNA sequence: TGTGCCAGCAGTTTATATGGGGACCCGACGGGCACAGATACGCAGTATTTT. The V call is TRBV27, the J call TRBJ2-3; TRBD1 or TRBD2 may be the D gene (5 bases each). V shed 1 base and J shed 1 base, with 15 bases lying between them. The CDR3 loop spans 17 amino acids. Per germline, CDR1 MNHEY and CDR2 SMNVEV (reference sequence).

The sample holds many counts of this clonotype. The J gene is TRBJ2-2, the V gene TRBV15; D gene ambiguous. The CDR3 runs 13 residues. Trimming took off 5 bases at V and 7 bases at J, with 11 bases between the two ends. Germline CDR1 is LNHNV and CDR2 is YYDKDF (reference sequence). CDR3 DNA: TGTGCCACCAGCGTACCCTCGCTCGGGGAGCTGTTTTTT. This translates into CATSVPSLGELFF.